This TCR beta chain was profiled in a study of CD8+ T cells in alopecia areata. The V end lost 5 bases, the J end lost 7 bases, and 14 bases lay between the germline ends. CDR1 SEHNR and CDR2 FQNEAQ come from the germline V gene (reference sequence). This CDR3 is 13 amino acids long. RNA was isolated and reverse transcribed to cDNA, the sequencing template. The assay was immunoSEQ multiplex PCR, and TCRdb's table has in-frame clones only and misses some. This table holds approximately 140,000 clones, roughly four fifths found once. Details on this clone: No antigen is known for it.

The treatment denotes: oral pan-JAK inhibitor, 5-10 mg twice daily. Study-wide results and caveats: Among the top 100, expanded CD8+ clones, as well as scalp clonality, were significantly decreased by tofacitinib. TCRs were shared less clearly across patients than in mice, possibly for HLA-related reasons. Researchers say the link of baseline CD8+ expansion to response remains uncertain, with one nonresponder.

The sequenced sample was CD8+ T cells sorted from blood, obtained at week 4, from a patient treated with tofacitinib. The sequence derives from a human donor with alopecia areata. The gene calls are TRBV7-9 and TRBJ1-2, with D perhaps matching TRBD1 (6 bases). The CDR3 nucleotides read TGTGCCAGCAGCGAGAGGGGGTATGGTGGCTACACCTTC. Its translation is CASSERGYGGYTF.